Below are 30 T cell receptor beta chains sequenced from a single sample in a study of cytomegalovirus exposure and HLA in healthy donors. Produced via immunoSEQ multiplex PCR; TCRdb's table is partial and in-frame only. The sample lists over 120,000 clones, about 94% occurring once. Sequencing was performed on PBMCs. Every receptor here comes from a young man in good health and CMV-seropositive.

The chain has TRBV21-1 and TRBJ2-3; the table's D call, TRBD1, was not checked against the DNA. TRBV21-1 is shown as a pseudogene. This CDR3 contains 17 residues. The CDR3, as DNA: TGTGCCAGCAGCCCGCGGTTAGGGACAGGGGGCAGTGATACGCAGTATTTT. Translating it yields CASSPRLGTGGSDTQYF.

This chain joins TRBV6-1 and TRBJ2-3; 7 bases are a match to TRBD1. The ends lost 2 bases at V and 3 bases at J; junction bases unmatched: 14. The CDR3 has 18 amino acids. The germline CDR1 and CDR2 sequences are MNHNS and SASEGT. CDR3 sequence: CASSEKSRGRGRTDTQYF. CDR3 bases: TGTGCCAGCAGTGAAAAGTCCAGGGGCAGGGGGAGAACAGATACGCAGTATTTT.

The chain uses TRBV4-2 and TRBJ1-1; tentatively, D is TRBD1 (5 bases). The V gene's germline CDR1 is LGHNA and CDR2 YNFKEQ. Between the trimmed V and J ends, which lost 2 bases and 0 bases, there was a span of 7 bases. The CDR3 is 14 residues long. The CDR3 here is CASSQRGLNTEAFF. The CDR3 bases are TGTGCCAGCAGCCAAAGGGGCCTGAACACTGAAGCTTTCTTT.

The genes are TRBV7-9 and TRBJ2-7, with TRBD2 matching over 7 bases. Germline-derived CDR1 and CDR2 are SEHNR and FQNEAQ (reference sequence). This CDR3 has 12 residues. Trimming at V came to 6 bases and at J to 6 bases, leaving 5 bases not matched to a gene. The DNA for the CDR3 is TGTGCCAGCAGGCAGACTAGCTCCGAGCAGTACTTC. Residues: CASRQTSSEQYF.

This chain joins TRBV19 and TRBJ2-7; tentative D call: TRBD2 (6 bases). V was trimmed by 5 bases and J by 2 bases, leaving 10 bases between them. The CDR3 loop spans 13 amino acids. Germline V gives CDR1 LNHDA, CDR2 SQIVND (reference sequence). CDR3 amino acids: CASSSGGPYEQYF. Here the CDR3 DNA reads TGTGCCAGTAGTTCCGGGGGACCCTACGAGCAGTACTTC.

V usage is TRBV28 and J usage is TRBJ2-7; 9 bases are shared with TRBD1. Germline V gene data show CDR1 as MDHEN and CDR2 as SYDVKM. The CDR3 runs 15 residues. The J segment lost 5 bases and the V segment lost 5 bases, leaving 10 bases of the junction unmatched. The CDR3 sequence: CASSTPGTGKHEQYF. The DNA for the CDR3 is TGTGCCAGCAGTACCCCCGGGACAGGGAAACACGAGCAGTACTTC.

The chain carries TRBV7-3 and TRBJ2-3, with TRBD2 identical over 8 bases. The CDR3 extends over 14 amino acids. J was trimmed by 8 bases and V by 5 bases; bases with no gene match: 9. Germline V gives CDR1 SGHTA, CDR2 FQGTGA. The CDR3 sequence is CASSQSGSLGTQYF. CDR3 bases: TGTGCCAGCAGCCAAAGCGGGAGTTTGGGTACGCAGTATTTT.

The V gene is TRBV5-1, the J gene TRBJ1-1; TRBD1 is a possible D gene (6 bases). Per germline, CDR1 SGHRS and CDR2 YFSETQ. This CDR3 is 14 amino acids long. Between the trimmed V and J ends, which lost 4 bases and 4 bases, there was a span of 14 bases. Here the CDR3 reads CASSPGGPATEAFF. CDR3 sequence (DNA): TGCGCCAGCAGCCCGGGGGGGCCCGCCACTGAAGCTTTCTTT.

This chain links TRBV14 with TRBJ2-7, with 8 nucleotides matching TRBD1. The germline gives CDR1 SGHDN, CDR2 FVKESK. This CDR3 has 15 amino acids. V shed 2 bases and J 5 bases; nucleotides not matched to a gene: 8. Written as DNA, the CDR3 is TGTGCCAGCAGCCAATTGGGGACAGGTTTGGACGAGCAGTACTTC. Its protein product is CASSQLGTGLDEQYF.

The chain is built from TRBV7-9 and TRBJ2-1; 7 bases agree with TRBD2. V dropped 0 bases and J dropped 0; count of bases not matched to a gene: 8. The CDR3 sequence is 18 residues long. From germline, CDR1 is SEHNR and CDR2 FQNEAQ (reference sequence). CDR3 sequence: CASSLAWERGSSYNEQFF. The CDR3 coding sequence is TGTGCCAGCAGCTTAGCCTGGGAGCGGGGTAGCTCCTACAATGAGCAGTTCTTC.

This sequence joins TRBV25-1 and TRBJ1-2, with D unresolved. CDR3 size: 14 residues. Germline V gene data show CDR1 as MGHDK and CDR2 as SYGVNS. V shed 5 bases and J shed 2 bases, with 12 bases lying between them. In nucleotides, the CDR3 is TGTGCCAGCAGTCCCCTGGCACGCAACTATGGCTACACCTTC. Encoded protein: CASSPLARNYGYTF.

The V gene is TRBV6-6, the J gene TRBJ2-7; D perhaps matches TRBD2 (5 bases). Germline lookup yields CDR1 MNHNY and CDR2 SVGAGI (reference sequence). This CDR3 has 13 amino acids. The ends were cut back, 2 bases at V and 3 bases at J, with 8 bases in the middle. Written as DNA, the CDR3 is TGTGCCAGCAGTTACGAGGGATACTACGAGCAGTACTTC. It is translated as CASSYEGYYEQYF.

The chain combines TRBV28 with TRBJ2-7, with TRBD1 identical over 8 bases. There are 17 residues in the CDR3. Germline CDR1 is MDHEN and CDR2 is SYDVKM. With V trimmed by 6 bases and J by 4 bases, 17 bases remained unmatched. CDR3 protein: CASSHSRTGLGGYEQYF. The CDR3 nucleotides read TGTGCCAGCAGCCACTCCCGGACAGGGCTTGGGGGGTACGAGCAGTACTTC.

The rearrangement joins TRBV27 to TRBJ2-4; D unclear. Looked up from germline, CDR1 is MNHEY and CDR2 is SMNVEV (reference sequence). The CDR3 is 13 amino acids. V was pared by 4 bases and J by 1 base, with 5 bases between. As DNA, the CDR3 is TGTGCCAGCAGTTCTACGGCCAAAAACATTCAGTACTTC. Translation gives CASSSTAKNIQYF.

The genes are TRBV7-2 and TRBJ2-1; 9 bases line up with TRBD2. Germline CDR1 and CDR2: SGHTA and FQGNSA. CDR3 length: 18 residues. Trimming removed 1 base from V and 7 bases from J; junction bases left unmatched: 14. The CDR3 DNA reads as TGTGCCAGCAGCTTAGAGGCCGGACTAGCGCTCCCTGGGAATGAGCAGTTCTTC. It specifies CASSLEAGLALPGNEQFF.

This rearrangement joins TRBV10-3 to TRBJ2-5, with D uncertain. With 5 bases removed from V and 5 bases from J, the gap between germline ends came to 12 bases. This CDR3 is built from 13 residues. Germline V CDR1 and CDR2: ENHRY, SYGVKD. The CDR3 reads CAISRDPSETQYF. In DNA form, the CDR3 reads TGTGCCATCAGTCGAGATCCGTCGGAGACCCAGTACTTC.

This chain joins TRBV27 and TRBJ1-1, with 7 bases matching TRBD1. Germline loops: CDR1 MNHEY, CDR2 SMNVEV (reference sequence). Germline trimming cut 8 bases from V and 1 base from J; bases unmatched to any gene: 7. The CDR3 totals 14 residues. CDR3 DNA: TGTGCCAGCTCGACAGGGTTGGCGAACACTGAAGCTTTCTTT. Encoded protein: CASSTGLANTEAFF.

J is TRBJ1-4 and V is TRBV7-9; D perhaps matches TRBD1 (6 bases). V was cut by 6 bases and J by 4 bases, with 15 bases left in between. CDR3 length equals 15 residues. Germline CDR1 SEHNR, CDR2 FQNEAQ (reference sequence). Written as DNA, the CDR3 is TGTGCCAGCAGAAGCCGGGGACATCTTAATGAAAAACTGTTTTTT. This sequence encodes CASRSRGHLNEKLFF.

V usage is TRBV5-6 and J usage is TRBJ2-7; D might be TRBD2 (5 bases). Trimming shortened V by 0 bases and J by 2 bases, and 18 bases separated the two germline ends. CDR3 size: 17 residues. The germline CDR1 and CDR2 sequences are SGHDT and YYEEEE. The CDR3 loop reads CASSLGFGSEAAYEQYF. The CDR3 region has the DNA TGTGCCAGCAGCTTGGGTTTCGGCTCGGAGGCTGCCTACGAGCAGTACTTC.

This chain links TRBV6-5 with TRBJ2-5; possibly TRBD1 for D (6 bases). Trimming cost V 2 bases and J 1 base, with 8 bases left between them. CDR1 MNHEY and CDR2 SVGAGI come from the germline V gene. This CDR3 region has 14 residues. The CDR3 DNA sequence: TGTGCCAGCAGTTACGGGGGCCCCCAAGAGACCCAGTACTTC. Translation gives CASSYGGPQETQYF.

The rearrangement uses TRBV28 and TRBJ2-7; 12 bases agree with TRBD2. The J segment lost 6 bases and the V segment lost 0 bases, leaving 18 bases of the junction unmatched. The CDR3 is 20 amino acids. From germline, CDR1 is MDHEN and CDR2 SYDVKM. The CDR3 nucleotides are TGTGCCAGCAGTTTATGTACGGCTAGCGGGAGGGCTTTCTACTCGTGCGAGCAGTACTTC. Translation: CASSLCTASGRAFYSCEQYF.

The V and J genes are TRBV5-1 and TRBJ1-1; D might be TRBD1 (5 bases). V lost 4 bases to trimming and J lost 8 bases, with 21 bases between them. Germline-derived CDR1 and CDR2 are SGHRS and YFSETQ. This CDR3 is built from 15 residues. The CDR3 DNA sequence: TGCGCCAGCAGCCCGGGTCGCGGGGCAGGGAGGGAAGCTTTCTTT. This codes for CASSPGRGAGREAFF.

This clone has just one count. The chain joins TRBV2 to TRBJ1-1, with D unclear. Germline-derived CDR1 and CDR2 are SNHLY and FYNNEI. The CDR3 loop spans 13 amino acids. The V gene lost 11 bases and the J gene lost 1 base, with 14 bases spanning the gap. CDR3: CAGRTGTNTEAFF. The CDR3 DNA reads as TGTGCCGGACGGACGGGAACGAACACTGAAGCTTTCTTT. Together with reference TRBV2 and TRBJ1-1, the CDR3 gives the full variable domain: EPEVTQTPSHQVTQMGQEVILRCVPISNHLYFYWYRQILGQKVEFLVSFYNNEISEKSEIFDDQFSVERPDGSNFTLKIRSTKLEDSAMYFCAGRTGTNTEAFFGQGTRLTVV.

This clone was counted a few times. J is TRBJ1-4 and V is TRBV2, with D possibly matching TRBD1 (6 bases). V lost 10 bases and J lost 7, with 19 bases in between. The CDR3 is 14 amino acids. CDR1 is SNHLY and CDR2 is FYNNEI in the germline V gene. The CDR3 is CATKNRAGGEKLFF. Written as DNA, the CDR3 is TGTGCCACCAAAAACAGGGCGGGCGGTGAAAAACTGTTTTTT.

This clone was seen only once. This chain connects TRBV15 to TRBJ1-5, with 8 bases aligning to TRBD1. CDR1 LNHNV and CDR2 YYDKDF come from the germline V gene (reference sequence). The CDR3 loop spans 15 amino acids. The trim removed 3 bases at V and 3 bases at J, leaving 4 bases unmatched. CDR3: CATSSRTGTNQPQHF. The CDR3 DNA reads as TGTGCCACCAGCAGCCGGACAGGGACCAATCAGCCCCAGCATTTT.

The chain's CDR3 is CASSVVTGSYNEQFF. In DNA, the CDR3 is TGTGCCAGCAGCGTCGTTACCGGCTCCTACAATGAGCAGTTCTTC. The rearrangement uses TRBV9 and TRBJ2-1; D is undetermined. The CDR3 sequence is 15 residues long. Germline CDR1 is SGDLS and CDR2 is YYNGEE. Trimming removed 2 bases at V and 0 bases at J, with 9 bases between.

This chain links TRBV27 with TRBJ2-7, with D unclear. CDR1 and CDR2 (germline): MNHEY, SMNVEV (reference sequence). The CDR3 consists of 14 residues. V gave up 6 bases and J gave up 3 bases, with 15 bases separating them. The CDR3 here is CASSPRSYLYEQYF. CDR3 bases: TGTGCCAGCAGCCCAAGGAGTTATCTCTACGAGCAGTACTTC.

This clone was found once. The chain is built from TRBV6-1 and TRBJ2-1; TRBD2 is a possible D gene (6 bases). This CDR3 has 13 residues. CDR1 MNHNS and CDR2 SASEGT come from the germline V gene. V was cut by 2 bases and J by 8 bases, with 10 bases left in between. This CDR3 is CASSEIGEDEQFF. CDR3 bases: TGTGCCAGCAGTGAAATAGGGGAGGATGAGCAGTTCTTC.

The J gene is TRBJ2-7, the V gene TRBV5-1; tentative D call: TRBD1 (6 bases). Per the germline V gene, CDR1 is SGHRS and CDR2 is YFSETQ. The CDR3 runs 14 residues. Deletions cut 2 bases from V and 3 bases from J, with 12 bases between. The chain's CDR3 is CASSLRTVGYEQYF. CDR3 sequence (DNA): TGCGCCAGCAGCTTAAGGACAGTCGGCTACGAGCAGTACTTC.

J is TRBJ2-1 and V is TRBV7-8, with D possibly TRBD2 on 6 matching bases. This CDR3 has 14 amino acids. CDR1 is SGHVS, CDR2 FQNEAQ, per germline. Trimming took 5 bases from V and 3 from J, leaving 11 bases between them. The CDR3 here is CASSHLAVYNEQFF. The CDR3 region has the DNA TGTGCCAGCAGCCACTTAGCGGTCTACAATGAGCAGTTCTTC.